The sequence of this TCR beta chain was determined in a study of OX40 agonist ivuxolimab in advanced cancers. At the level of the study: A male proportion of more than 75% was recorded, with mean age around 60 years and range about 20 to 79. Eligibility admitted prior anti-PD-1, anti-PD-L1 or anti-CTLA-4 therapy; 30% to 40% had some. Study-wide findings and caveats: More expanded clones were seen, on average, in CD8+ T cells than in CD4+.

Data came from immunoSEQ multiplex PCR; TCRdb stores just in-frame clones and leaves some out. The sample yields approximately 65,000 clones, 80% to 90% seen once. In the case of this clone: Antigen specificity is unknown.

Germline V CDR1 and CDR2: SNHLY, FYNNEI. V lost 6 bases, J lost 0 bases, and 9 bases lay in between. This CDR3 is built from 14 residues. This clonotype originated in an adult with an advanced solid tumor such as melanoma, head and neck, liver or kidney cancer. This chain joins TRBV2 and TRBJ2-1; possibly TRBD1 for D (6 bases). This sample comprised CD4+ or CD8+ T cells sorted from blood, obtained in a trial of the OX40 agonist ivuxolimab. Written as DNA, the CDR3 is TGTGCCAGCAGCACAGGGACCTCCTACAATGAGCAGTTCTTC. Translating it yields CASSTGTSYNEQFF. The full variable domain, with the rest looked up from reference TRBV2 and TRBJ2-1, is EPEVTQTPSHQVTQMGQEVILRCVPISNHLYFYWYRQILGQKVEFLVSFYNNEISEKSEIFDDQFSVERPDGSNFTLKIRSTKLEDSAMYFCASSTGTSYNEQFFGPGTRLTVL.